This T cell receptor (beta chain) was recovered during a study of T cells in localized non-small cell lung cancer. With 5 bases removed from V and 1 base from J, the gap between germline ends came to 8 bases. CDR1 and CDR2 (germline): SGHNT, YENEEA. The CDR3 is 14 amino acids. This clone is large (0.1 to 1%) by share. Method: immunoSEQ multiplex PCR; TCRdb's copy keeps in-frame clones and lacks some. The sample lists roughly 1,200 clones; about a quarter were seen once. This TCR came from a man aged 35-75 years with stage I lung adenocarcinoma. This chain connects TRBV11-3 to TRBJ2-2; D is undetermined. The sequenced sample was normal lung tissue next to the tumor, obtained before any cancer treatment. The DNA of the CDR3 is TGTGCCAGCAGCGTCCTGGGGAACACCGGGGAGCTGTTTTTT. Translated, it gives CASSVLGNTGELFF.